This entry describes one TCR beta chain. Profiling relied on immunoSEQ multiplex PCR, and the TCRdb table lists in-frame clones only, not all of them. The repertoire holds about 71,000 clones, with approximately 94% as singletons. Germline CDR1 reads SGHKS; CDR2 reads YYEKEE (reference sequence). The CDR3 loop spans 12 amino acids. The ends were cut back, 0 bases at V and 6 bases at J, with 3 bases in the middle. The data originate from a study of OX40 agonist ivuxolimab in advanced cancers. In the study overall: Head and neck, renal cell, melanoma or hepatocellular carcinoma were the cancers that dose-escalation patients had.

The material sequenced was CD4+ or CD8+ T cells sorted from blood, taken in a trial of the OX40 agonist ivuxolimab. This chain connects TRBV5-5 to TRBJ2-2; no firm D call. The sequence came from an adult with an advanced solid tumor such as melanoma, head and neck, liver or kidney cancer. CDR3 region: CASSLGAGELFF. Written as DNA, the CDR3 is TGTGCCAGCAGCTTGGGCGCCGGGGAGCTGTTTTTT.